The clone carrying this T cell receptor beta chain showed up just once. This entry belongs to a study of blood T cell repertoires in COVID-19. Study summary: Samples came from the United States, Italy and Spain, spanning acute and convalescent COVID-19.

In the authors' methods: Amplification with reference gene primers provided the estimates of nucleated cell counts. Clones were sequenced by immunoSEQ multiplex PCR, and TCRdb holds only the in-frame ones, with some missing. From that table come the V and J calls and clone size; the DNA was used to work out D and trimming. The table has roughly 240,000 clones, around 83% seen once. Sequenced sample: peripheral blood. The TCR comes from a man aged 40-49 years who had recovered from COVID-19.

The CDR3, as DNA: TGTGCCAGCAATCGAGGACAGACCCCATCACAGTTCTTC. Translating it yields CASNRGQTPSQFF. The rearrangement joins TRBV12-3 or TRBV12-4 to TRBJ2-1; perhaps TRBD1 as D (6 bases). V was pared by 7 bases and J by 13 bases, with 20 bases between. The CDR3 has 13 residues.